Following are 17 T cell receptor beta chains from one sample sequenced in a study of blood T cell repertoires in COVID-19. Here immunoSEQ multiplex PCR was the method, and the copy in TCRdb shows in-frame clones only, minus some. The sample yields a few hundred thousand clones, nearly 90% seen once. Material: peripheral blood. The origin of the receptors is a woman in her thirties or forties who had recovered from COVID-19.

The rearrangement uses TRBV24-1 and TRBJ2-1; D might be TRBD2 (5 bases). CDR1 KGHDR and CDR2 SFDVKD come from the germline V gene. The CDR3 sequence is 12 residues long. V was clipped by 4 bases and J by 9 bases, with 9 bases between them. The CDR3 nucleotides are TGTGCCACCAGTGACGGACTTTCTGAGCAGTTCTTC. Translated, it gives CATSDGLSEQFF.

CDR3 sequence reads: CASSEARGGTEAFF. The CDR3, as DNA: TGTGCCAGCAGTGAAGCACGAGGGGGCACTGAAGCTTTCTTT. The chain is built from TRBV2 and TRBJ1-1; tentatively, D is TRBD1 (6 bases). The CDR3 totals 14 residues. Trimming took off 0 bases at V and 4 bases at J, with 9 bases between the two ends. CDR1 is SNHLY, CDR2 FYNNEI, per germline.

The rearrangement links TRBV6-1 to TRBJ1-5; weak D call: TRBD1 (5 bases). Trimming removed 3 bases from V and 5 bases from J, with 8 bases in between. The CDR3 runs to 13 residues. Germline CDR1 reads MNHNS; CDR2 reads SASEGT. CDR3 nucleotide sequence: TGTGCCAGCAGTGATTGGGGCGATCAGCCCCAGCATTTT. Protein product: CASSDWGDQPQHF.

The chain is built from TRBV7-6 and TRBJ2-7, with 7 positions matching TRBD1. This CDR3 spans 14 amino acids. Per germline, CDR1 SGHVS and CDR2 FNYEAQ. V lost 3 bases and J lost 2; bases outside the gene matches: 4. DNA of the CDR3: TGTGCCAGCAGCTTTAACAGGGGAACCTACGAGCAGTACTTC. Translating gives CASSFNRGTYEQYF.

This rearrangement joins TRBV28 to TRBJ1-6, with no clear D. The ends were cut back, 3 bases at V and 0 bases at J, with 9 bases in the middle. The germline V gene encodes CDR1 MDHEN and CDR2 SYDVKM. The CDR3 has 16 residues. CDR3 amino acids: CASSFAGSSYNSPLHF. CDR3 in DNA: TGTGCCAGCAGTTTTGCAGGCAGCTCCTATAATTCACCCCTCCACTTT.

This clone was detected only once. This chain uses TRBV6-1 with TRBJ2-7; 7 nucleotides line up with TRBD2. Per the germline V gene, CDR1 is MNHNS and CDR2 is SASEGT. This CDR3 contains 15 residues. Trimming at V came to 1 base and at J to 2 bases, leaving 5 bases not matched to a gene. The CDR3 DNA reads TGTGCCAGCAGTGAAGTTTCTAGCGGAGCCTACGAGCAGTACTTC. This translates into CASSEVSSGAYEQYF.

The rearrangement links TRBV25-1 to TRBJ2-7, with D perhaps matching TRBD2 (5 bases). The germline CDR1 and CDR2 sequences are MGHDK and SYGVNS. Trimming removed 2 bases at V and 2 bases at J, with 7 bases between. There are 13 residues in the CDR3. The CDR3: CASSEKGAYEQYF. CDR3 nucleotides: TGTGCCAGCAGTGAAAAGGGAGCCTACGAGCAGTACTTC.

This chain joins TRBV28 and TRBJ2-1, with D hard to call. Germline lookup yields CDR1 MDHEN and CDR2 SYDVKM. V shed 8 bases and J shed 8 bases, with 16 bases lying between them. CDR3 length equals 13 residues. The CDR3 spells CASSPQDVHEQFF. CDR3 nucleotides: TGTGCCAGCTCCCCCCAGGATGTACATGAGCAGTTCTTC.

The V gene is TRBV27, the J gene TRBJ2-7; D perhaps matches TRBD1 (6 bases). This CDR3 comprises 13 residues. Germline V gives CDR1 MNHEY, CDR2 SMNVEV (reference sequence). With 5 bases removed from V and 2 bases from J, the gap between germline ends came to 10 bases. This chain's CDR3 is CASSLQGPYEQYF. CDR3 DNA sequence: TGTGCCAGCAGTCTACAGGGCCCCTACGAGCAGTACTTC.

This clone was observed a single time. The chain links TRBV19 to TRBJ1-5, with D perhaps matching TRBD1 (6 bases). This CDR3 has 15 residues. CDR1 and CDR2 (germline): LNHDA, SQIVND (reference sequence). V lost 7 bases and J 6 bases, leaving 19 bases between the germline ends. The DNA for the CDR3 is TGTGCCAGTAACCCTGGTGGGGGCAGGGGTCAGCCCCAGCATTTT. The encoded protein is CASNPGGGRGQPQHF.

The chain recombines TRBV19 with TRBJ2-7, with D possibly matching TRBD1 (6 bases). The CDR3 spans 13 residues. Germline-derived CDR1 and CDR2 are LNHDA and SQIVND (reference sequence). Deletions cut 8 bases from V and 3 bases from J, with 14 bases between. CDR3 sequence reads: CASRPRGSYEQYF. The CDR3 nucleotides are TGTGCCAGTCGGCCCAGGGGTAGCTACGAGCAGTACTTC.

The chain carries TRBV4-1 and TRBJ1-5, with D uncertain. Per the germline V gene, CDR1 is MGHRA and CDR2 is YSYEKL. The CDR3 runs 13 residues. The V end lost 2 bases, the J end lost 7 bases, and 9 bases lay between the germline ends. The CDR3 loop is CASSQLDKQPQHF. The CDR3 region has the DNA TGCGCCAGCAGCCAACTTGACAAACAGCCCCAGCATTTT.

The genes are TRBV7-9 and TRBJ2-5; perhaps TRBD1 as D (7 bases). V was shortened by 4 bases and J by 0 bases, with 15 bases between the two germline ends. Germline V CDR1 and CDR2: SEHNR, FQNEAQ (reference sequence). There are 16 residues in the CDR3. CDR3 nucleotides: TGTGCCAGCAGCTCCCTCAGGGGGGCGTACCAAGAGACCCAGTACTTC. Residues: CASSSLRGAYQETQYF.

In this sample, this clone turned up once. The chain combines TRBV3-1 (or the pseudogene TRBV3-2) with TRBJ2-3, with TRBD2 matching over 8 bases. There are 12 residues in the CDR3. After removal of 5 bases from V and 11 bases from J, the junction contained 6 bases not matched to a gene. Germline-derived CDR1 and CDR2 are LGHDT and YNNKEL (reference sequence). In DNA, the CDR3 is TGTGCCAGCAGCGTAAGCGGGAGAATGCAGTATTTT. This sequence encodes CASSVSGRMQYF.

CDR3 sequence reads: CTYPGFKETQYF. The CDR3 nucleotides are TGCACCTATCCGGGGTTTAAAGAGACCCAGTACTTC. The genes are TRBV1 and TRBJ2-5; TRBD2 is the table's D call, not checked against the DNA. TRBV1 is assigned pseudogene status. CDR3 length: 12 amino acids.

This chain connects TRBV10-1 to TRBJ2-5; a possible D gene is TRBD2 (5 bases). This CDR3 spans 15 amino acids. V was shortened by 2 bases and J by 2 bases, with 12 bases between the two germline ends. Germline-derived CDR1 and CDR2 are WNHNN and SYGVQD (reference sequence). CDR3 region: CASSEGGGGQETQYF. CDR3 bases: TGCGCCAGCAGTGAGGGTGGAGGTGGACAAGAGACCCAGTACTTC.

The chain links TRBV24-1 to TRBJ2-1, with 7 bases fitting TRBD2. The CDR3 spans 12 residues. CDR1 and CDR2 (germline): KGHDR, SFDVKD. Trimming took 1 base from V and 10 from J; bases not matched to a gene: 0. The CDR3 loop is CATSDLAGEQFF. CDR3 nucleotide sequence: TGTGCCACCAGTGATTTAGCGGGGGAGCAGTTCTTC.